The clone carrying this T cell receptor (beta chain) turned up a few times. The antigen remains undetermined. Germline loops: CDR1 LNHDA, CDR2 SQIVND (reference sequence). Trimming cost V 6 bases and J 9 bases, with 21 bases left between them. The CDR3 sequence is 15 residues long. Original analysis: Differences in CDR3 between clinicopathological groups were drawn on to build a classifier intended to discriminate distant-metastatic papillary thyroid cancer patients. MiXCR was used by TCRdb to re-call the PCR reads. The V and J calls follow TCRdb's processing rather than the paper's. Of about 23,000 clones in the sample, around 20% are singletons; the top ten hold roughly 5%. The entire patient cohort was treatment-naive prior to thyroid surgery. These data are taken from a study of metastatic and nonmetastatic thyroid tumors. Whole-study context: Thyroid patients, malignant and benign, had repertoires compared across blood and tumor or nodule tissue. Broader study findings: TCR beta diversity was reportedly significantly higher in malignant thyroid tumors than benign nodules, in blood and tumor.

The rearrangement links TRBV19 to TRBJ1-5; D gene uncertain. The receptor was derived from a male donor with papillary thyroid cancer or a benign thyroid nodule (not recorded which). Some clones in this sample may be carry-over from other donors' samples. The specimen sequenced was blood. The CDR3 loop is CASSPAGPETGPQHF. DNA for the CDR3: TGTGCCAGTAGCCCGGCTGGGCCCGAGACGGGGCCCCAGCATTTT.